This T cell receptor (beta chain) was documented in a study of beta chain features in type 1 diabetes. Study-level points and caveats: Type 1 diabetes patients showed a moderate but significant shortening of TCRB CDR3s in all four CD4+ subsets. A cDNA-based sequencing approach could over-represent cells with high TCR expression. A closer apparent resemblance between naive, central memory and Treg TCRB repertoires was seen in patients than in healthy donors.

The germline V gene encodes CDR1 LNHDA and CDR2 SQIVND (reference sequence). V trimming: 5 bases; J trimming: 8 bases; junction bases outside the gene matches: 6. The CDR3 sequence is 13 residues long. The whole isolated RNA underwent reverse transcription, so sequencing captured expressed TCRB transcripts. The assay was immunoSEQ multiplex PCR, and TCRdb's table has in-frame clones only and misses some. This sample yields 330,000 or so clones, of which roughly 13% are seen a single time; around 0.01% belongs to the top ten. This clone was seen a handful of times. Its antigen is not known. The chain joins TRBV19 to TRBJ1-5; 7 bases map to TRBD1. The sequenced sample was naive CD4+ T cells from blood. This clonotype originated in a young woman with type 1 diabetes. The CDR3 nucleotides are TGTGCCAGTAGTCCCAGGACAGGAAAGCCCCAGCATTTT. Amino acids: CASSPRTGKPQHF.